This T cell receptor (beta chain) was retrieved from a study of response to subunit inactivated influenza vaccine. TCRdb passed the RT-PCR reads through MiXCR, listing each CDR3 protein once. The table includes a few hundred thousand distinct CDR3 sequences, 20% to 25% detected once. V lost 0 bases, J lost 5 bases, and 5 bases stayed unmatched. CDR1 and CDR2 from the germline V gene are DFQATT and SNEGSKA (reference sequence). This CDR3 region has 16 residues. This clonotype showed up many times. Its antigen is unidentified. Notes on the study in general: T cells newly recruited by each seasonal influenza vaccination are few, the authors suggested.

This clonotype originated in a man aged 50-75 years who received an inactivated influenza vaccine. The rearrangement links TRBV20-1 to TRBJ1-5; 12 bases are shared with TRBD1. The sequencing here drew on PBMCs from blood, taken about 20 months after vaccination. The CDR3 loop is CSARDSGTGGHQPQHF. CDR3 nucleotides: TGCAGTGCTAGAGATTCCGGGACAGGGGGCCATCAGCCCCAGCATTTT.